This T cell receptor beta chain was identified during a study of human T cells and chemical hapten exposure. Study summary: Alopecia areata, totalis or universalis affected patients who were mostly female.

TCRdb analysed the RACE reads with MiXCR anew, one entry per CDR3 protein. The sample lists about 69,000 distinct CDR3 sequences, around a tenth occurring once. Trimming took 5 bases from V and 10 from J, leaving 11 bases between them. The CDR3 length is 11 residues. CDR1 and CDR2 (germline): SGHTA, FQGNSA. This clonotype came up a few times. Time point defined: patch test 2, 6 weeks after DPC sensitization. The treatment was: therapeutic diphenylcyclopropenone sensitization with weekly scalp DPC. The gene calls are TRBV7-2 and TRBJ1-1; D remains unclear. This sequence originates from a woman aged 45-65 years with alopecia areata. Some clones in this sample may be carry-over from other donors' samples. Source: whole blood, taken in connection with sensitization to the hapten diphenylcyclopropenone (DPC). CDR3 coding DNA: TGTGCCAGCAGCCCAATCTGGAGAGCTTTCTTT. Its translation: CASSPIWRAFF.